Listed below are T cell receptor beta chains from one sample, sequenced in a study of T cell responses to AZD1222 COVID-19 vaccine. Libraries were prepared by immunoSEQ multiplex PCR; TCRdb keeps only in-frame clonotypes and omits some of them. The repertoire holds 100,000 to 140,000 clones, with approximately 90% as singletons. Specimen: peripheral blood, collected on day 0 of AZD1222 vaccination. The receptors derive from an adult in good health. Each CDR3 is given with its conserved first and last residue. The D gene is left open where the match is weak. Not all rows give a size; the values are once, few, many and, for expanded clones, a class.

clone_size	d_call	v_call	j_call	cdr3_nt	cdr3_aa
-	-	TRBV5-1	TRBJ1-4	TGCGCCAGCAGCACGGCCGGGCGCCCCGAGGGTGAAAAACTGTTTTTT	CASSTAGRPEGEKLFF
-	TRBD2	TRBV7-7	TRBJ2-1	TGTGCCAGCACCCGCACTAGCGACCTTGGAGGTGAGCAGTTCTTC	CASTRTSDLGGEQFF
-	-	TRBV9	TRBJ1-3	TGTGCCAGCAGCGACGGTCAGGGGACTGGGAACACCATATATTTT	CASSDGQGTGNTIYF
once	TRBD1	TRBV7-2	TRBJ1-6	TGTGCCAGCAGCTCCGCCGGGACAGGGCATCATAATTCACCCCTCCACTTT	CASSSAGTGHHNSPLHF
-	-	TRBV11-2	TRBJ1-1	TGTGCCAGCAGCTTCCCCGGGGGGAGTCGGACTGAAGCTTTCTTT	CASSFPGGSRTEAFF
-	TRBD2	TRBV6-1	TRBJ2-7	TGTGCCAGCAGTGAAAGGGACTACTCCTACGAGCAGTACTTC	CASSERDYSYEQYF
few	-	TRBV25-1	TRBJ1-3	TGTGCCAGCAGTGGACAACCCTCTGGAAACACCATATATTTT	CASSGQPSGNTIYF
-	TRBD1	TRBV25-1	TRBJ2-7	TGTGCCAGCAGTGTCCAGGGGGCGCCTACCTACGAGCAGTACTTC	CASSVQGAPTYEQYF
-	-	TRBV6-2/TRBV6-3	TRBJ2-1	TGTGCCAGCAGTTACGGGTGGGGTACCTACAATGAGCAGTTCTTC	CASSYGWGTYNEQFF
-	-	TRBV7-9	TRBJ1-1	TGTGCCAGCAGCTTAGAGGGCAGTCTGAACACTGAAGCTTTCTTT	CASSLEGSLNTEAFF
-	TRBD2	TRBV5-4	TRBJ2-5	TGTGCCAGCACGTCCTCCGGGACTAGCGGGGGAACCCAGTACTTC	CASTSSGTSGGTQYF
-	TRBD1	TRBV7-9	TRBJ1-1	TGTGCCAGCAGCTTAACTCGACAGGGGAGGACTGAAGCTTTCTTT	CASSLTRQGRTEAFF
few	-	TRBV24-1	TRBJ1-5	TGTGCCACCAGTAACCACGGGAATCAGCCCCAGCATTTT	CATSNHGNQPQHF
-	TRBD1	TRBV5-6	TRBJ1-2	TGTGCCAGCAGCTCAGGGACAGGGGCGGTTAGTGGCTACACCTTC	CASSSGTGAVSGYTF
-	-	TRBV19	TRBJ2-7	TGTGCCAGTAGTATCTATCATCGGGGAGGGGGCGGCGAGCAGTACTTC	CASSIYHRGGGGEQYF
-	-	TRBV7-3	TRBJ2-1	TGTGCCAGCAGCTTCAGCGTAACCAATGAGCAGTTCTTC	CASSFSVTNEQFF
-	TRBD1	TRBV4-2	TRBJ1-5	TGTGCCAGCAGCCGGGACAGGGGGCAAAATCAGCCCCAGCATTTT	CASSRDRGQNQPQHF
-	TRBD1	TRBV27	TRBJ1-2	TGTGCCAGCAGTTGGACAGGGGTAGGCCCCCGATATGGCTACACCTTC	CASSWTGVGPRYGYTF
-	-	TRBV7-9	TRBJ1-1	TGTGCCAGCAGCTTGACACAGGGAAGCACTGAAGCTTTCTTT	CASSLTQGSTEAFF
-	TRBD1	TRBV9	TRBJ1-1	TGTGCCAGCAGCGCGGGACAGGGGTCGAACACTGAAGCTTTCTTT	CASSAGQGSNTEAFF
-	-	TRBV6-5	TRBJ2-7	TGTGCCAGCAGTTACCCAGATAGGATTTACGAGCAGTACTTC	CASSYPDRIYEQYF
-	TRBD2	TRBV2	TRBJ2-4	TGTGCCAGCAGAGGTTCACTAGCGGGGGGCCCTCAGTACTTC	CASRGSLAGGPQYF
-	-	TRBV5-5	TRBJ2-7	TGTGCCAGCAGCTCCGGGCCACTCACTTACGAGCAGTACTTC	CASSSGPLTYEQYF
once	-	TRBV9	TRBJ2-1	TGTGCCAGCAGCGTGTCGGGGTCCTACAATGAGCAGTTCTTC	CASSVSGSYNEQFF
-	TRBD1	TRBV5-6	TRBJ1-6	TGTGCCAGCCGAAGGACAGGGCAAAATTCACCCCTCCACTTT	CASRRTGQNSPLHF
-	TRBD1	TRBV7-3	TRBJ1-2	TGTGCCAGCAGCTTAACGGGGGGACAGCACGGCTACACCTTC	CASSLTGGQHGYTF
-	-	TRBV7-2	TRBJ1-5	TGTGCCAGCAGTCAGGGACTAAATCAGCCCCAGCATTTT	CASSQGLNQPQHF
-	-	TRBV6-5	TRBJ2-7	TGTGCCAGCAGTTACTCCCGGACAGCCTCCTACGAGCAGTACTTC	CASSYSRTASYEQYF
-	-	TRBV23-1	TRBJ2-1	TGCGCCAGCAGTCAGACAGCCCGTTGGGAGCAGTTCTTC	CASSQTARWEQFF
-	-	TRBV7-9	TRBJ2-1	TGTGCCAGCAGCCCCATATTAGGGGGACTTGACTACAATGAGCAGTTCTTC	CASSPILGGLDYNEQFF
-	-	TRBV5-1	TRBJ2-3	TGCGCCAGCAGCTTGACAGGGACTTCAGATACGCAGTATTTT	CASSLTGTSDTQYF
-	-	TRBV5-4	TRBJ2-7	TGTGCCAGCAAGGGGATTGGGTTAAGCGAGCAGTACTTC	CASKGIGLSEQYF
-	-	TRBV15	TRBJ1-1	TGTGCCACCAGCAGAGAGAACCCGACTGAAGCTTTCTTT	CATSRENPTEAFF
-	TRBD2	TRBV28	TRBJ2-2	TGTGCCACAACTCCGGGACTAGCGGGGCGGAGCGGGGAGCTGTTTTTT	CATTPGLAGRSGELFF
-	-	TRBV5-1	TRBJ1-2	TGCGCCAGCAGCGTCGACTTGAATGGCTACACCTTC	CASSVDLNGYTF
-	TRBD2	TRBV11-2	TRBJ2-4	TGTGCCAGCAGCTCCTACGAGCGGGGGGGCCCGGCCAAAAACATTCAGTACTTC	CASSSYERGGPAKNIQYF
-	TRBD2	TRBV7-9	TRBJ2-3	TGTGCCAGCAGCTCAGGAGGCGGGAGGGTGGATACGCAGTATTTT	CASSSGGGRVDTQYF
-	TRBD2	TRBV28	TRBJ2-3	TGTGCCAGCCTTCTAGCGGGACCCAGCACAGATACGCAGTATTTT	CASLLAGPSTDTQYF
-	-	TRBV10-3	TRBJ2-7	TGTGCCATCAGTGAACGACAGGACTACGAGCAGTACTTC	CAISERQDYEQYF
-	-	TRBV29-1	TRBJ1-2	TGCAGCTCCTACGGGACTGCCTATGGCTACACCTTC	CSSYGTAYGYTF
medium-sized	TRBD1	TRBV5-5	TRBJ1-5	TGTGCCAGCAGCTTACAGGGGCTGAATAGACAGCCCCAGCATTTT	CASSLQGLNRQPQHF
-	-	TRBV18	TRBJ2-5	TGTGCCAGCTCACCGATTCCCCGAGCGGGAGAGACCCAGTACTTC	CASSPIPRAGETQYF
-	TRBD1	TRBV14	TRBJ1-4	TGTGCCAGCAGCCCCAGGGGGCCAACTAATGAAAAACTGTTTTTT	CASSPRGPTNEKLFF